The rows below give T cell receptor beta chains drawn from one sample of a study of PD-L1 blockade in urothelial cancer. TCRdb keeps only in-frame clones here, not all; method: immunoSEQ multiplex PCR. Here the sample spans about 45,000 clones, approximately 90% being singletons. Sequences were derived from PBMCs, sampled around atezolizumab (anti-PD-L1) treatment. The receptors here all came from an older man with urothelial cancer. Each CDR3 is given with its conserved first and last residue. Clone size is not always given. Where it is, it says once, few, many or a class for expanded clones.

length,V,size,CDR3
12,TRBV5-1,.,CASSSVFRELFF
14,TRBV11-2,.,CASSSTGGNYGYTF
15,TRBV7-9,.,CASSSGAGGHETQYF
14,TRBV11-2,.,CASSFPDRALVAFF
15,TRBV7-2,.,CASSWRGGTNTEAFF
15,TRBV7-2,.,CASSFGTSGNDEQYF
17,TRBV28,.,CASSSPTNREGGSKQFF
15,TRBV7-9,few,CASSLSLAGAREQYF
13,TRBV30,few,CAWSLQGITGYTF
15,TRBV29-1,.,CSVGDGRRYQETQYF
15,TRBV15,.,CATSISGRAIDEQFF
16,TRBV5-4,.,CASSLSGRVDTGELFF
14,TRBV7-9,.,CASSPPQGSYEQYF
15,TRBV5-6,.,CASSAGLARTYEQYF
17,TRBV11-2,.,CASSLVLRPGARNEQFF
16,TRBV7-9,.,CASSGRGADPNTEAFF
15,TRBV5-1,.,CASSLVGGSNQPQHF
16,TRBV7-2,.,CASSFQGGIIFNEQFF
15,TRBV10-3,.,CAISPRGISTDTQYF
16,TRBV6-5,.,CASSWTESNSNQPQHF
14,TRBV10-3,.,CAIMVQPNTGELFF
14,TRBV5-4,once,CASSMGQRSYEQYF
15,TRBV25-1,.,CAISGQGAKGETQYF
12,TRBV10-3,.,CAISSDRYEQYF
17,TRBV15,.,CATSRVRQGAYYNEQFF
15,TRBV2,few,CASSLRDMGKGPQHF